Presented here are 4 T cell receptor beta chains from one specimen sequenced in a study of a mutant IDH1 vaccine in newly diagnosed glioma. Profiling relied on immunoSEQ multiplex PCR, and the TCRdb table lists in-frame clones only, not all of them. The sample lists around 50,000 clones, 85% to 90% seen once, with about 5% in the top ten. Time point meaning: week 5, during vaccination. The content of each vaccine dose was 300 ug of mutant IDH1 20-mer peptide, and topical imiquimod accompanied it. Their cognate antigens are unknown. Sequences were derived from PBMCs, sampled from a glioma patient whose treatment included an IDH1 peptide vaccine. These TCRs come from a woman in her 40s with glioma.

Here the CDR3 reads CASSPGGESSYEQYF. CDR3 sequence (DNA): TGCGCCAGCAGCCCCGGGGGGGAGAGCTCCTACGAGCAGTACTTC. The chain links TRBV4-1 to TRBJ2-7, with 8 nucleotides matching TRBD2. The CDR3 is 15 residues long. The J segment lost 0 bases and the V segment lost 4 bases, leaving 5 bases of the junction unmatched. From germline, CDR1 is MGHRA and CDR2 YSYEKL.

The chain links TRBV15 to TRBJ2-3; the D is unclear. V was shortened by 0 bases and J by 5 bases, with 15 bases between the two germline ends. Germline lookup yields CDR1 LNHNV and CDR2 YYDKDF (reference sequence). CDR3 length equals 16 residues. The CDR3 loop reads CATSRDGVGPEDTQYF. CDR3 nucleotide sequence: TGTGCCACCAGCAGAGATGGGGTAGGGCCCGAAGATACGCAGTATTTT.

The chain carries TRBV30 and TRBJ1-1, with a possible D match to TRBD1 (5 bases). Trimming cost V 2 bases and J 1 base, with 8 bases left between them. This CDR3 spans 13 amino acids. From germline, CDR1 is GTSNPN and CDR2 SVGIG (reference sequence). CDR3 residues: CAWSIQGNTEAFF. The CDR3 DNA follows: TGTGCCTGGAGTATCCAGGGGAACACTGAAGCTTTCTTT.

This clone was seen only a few times. V usage is TRBV2 and J usage is TRBJ2-1; 13 bases are a match to TRBD2. There are 15 residues in the CDR3. Trimming at V came to 8 bases and at J to 8 bases, leaving 9 bases not matched to a gene. Germline CDR1 reads SNHLY; CDR2 reads FYNNEI. The CDR3 spells CASAPWTSGSDEQFF. CDR3 bases: TGTGCCAGCGCCCCCTGGACTAGCGGGAGCGATGAGCAGTTCTTC. Drawing the rest from reference TRBV2 and TRBJ2-1, the complete variable domain is EPEVTQTPSHQVTQMGQEVILRCVPISNHLYFYWYRQILGQKVEFLVSFYNNEISEKSEIFDDQFSVERPDGSNFTLKIRSTKLEDSAMYFCASAPWTSGSDEQFFGPGTRLTVL.